This TCR beta chain was sequenced for a study of T cells in Graves' hyperthyroidism and ophthalmopathy. This clonotype was seen many times. Amplification targeted TCR beta CDR3 regions from RNA transcripts. HTBI primers were used for first-round RT-PCR of the TCR CDR3. TCRdb re-derived calls from the multiplex PCR reads in MiXCR, one entry per CDR3 protein. The sample comprises about 200,000 distinct CDR3 sequences, about 15% of which are singletons, and roughly 49% rests with the top ten. This CDR3 region has 15 residues. Germline CDR1 reads SGHTA; CDR2 reads FQGNSA. V dropped 1 base and J dropped 8; count of bases not matched to a gene: 7.

The sample consisted of blood. The chain combines TRBV7-2 with TRBJ2-1, with 8 bases aligning to TRBD2. The TCR was taken from a woman in her forties or fifties with Graves' hyperthyroidism. This CDR3 reads CASSLVAGGWDEQFF. For the CDR3, the DNA is TGTGCCAGCAGCTTAGTGGCGGGAGGATGGGATGAGCAGTTCTTC.